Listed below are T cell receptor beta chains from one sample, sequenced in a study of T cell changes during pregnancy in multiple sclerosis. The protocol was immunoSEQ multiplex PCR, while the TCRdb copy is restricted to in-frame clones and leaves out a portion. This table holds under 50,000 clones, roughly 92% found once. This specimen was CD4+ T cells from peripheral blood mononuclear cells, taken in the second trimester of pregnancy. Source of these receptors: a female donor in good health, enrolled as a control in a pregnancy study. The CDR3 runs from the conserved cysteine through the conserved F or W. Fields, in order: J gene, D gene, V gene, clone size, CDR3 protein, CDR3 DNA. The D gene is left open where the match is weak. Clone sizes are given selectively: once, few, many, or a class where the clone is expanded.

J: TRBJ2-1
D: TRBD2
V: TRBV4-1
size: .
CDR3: CASSPKLTSGGSYNEQFF
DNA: TGCGCCAGCAGCCCTAAGTTGACTAGCGGGGGCTCCTACAATGAGCAGTTCTTC

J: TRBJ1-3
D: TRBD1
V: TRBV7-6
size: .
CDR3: CASSPRRGHGNTIYF
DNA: TGTGCCAGCAGCCCCCGCAGGGGGCACGGAAACACCATATATTTT

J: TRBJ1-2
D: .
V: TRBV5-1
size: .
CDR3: CASSLPTGGGYTF
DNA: TGCGCCAGCAGCTTGCCCACAGGCGGAGGCTACACCTTC

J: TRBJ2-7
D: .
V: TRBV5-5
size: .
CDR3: CASSRTRVVEQYF
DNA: TGTGCCAGCAGCCGGACACGGGTAGTCGAGCAGTACTTC

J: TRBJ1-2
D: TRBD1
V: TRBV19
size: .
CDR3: CASSIERTGPYYGYTF
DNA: TGTGCCAGTAGTATAGAGCGGACAGGGCCTTACTATGGCTACACCTTC

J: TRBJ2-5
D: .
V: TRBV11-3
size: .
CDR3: CASSAGETQYF
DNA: TGTGCCAGCAGCGCCGGGGAGACCCAGTACTTC

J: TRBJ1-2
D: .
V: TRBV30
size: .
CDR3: CAWSPGDGYGYTF
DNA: TGTGCCTGGAGTCCAGGGGATGGCTATGGCTACACCTTC

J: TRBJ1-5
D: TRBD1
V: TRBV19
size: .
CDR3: CASSLTGGDQPQHF
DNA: TGTGCCAGTAGTCTTACAGGGGGCGATCAGCCCCAGCATTTT

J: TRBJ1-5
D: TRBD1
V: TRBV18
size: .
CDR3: CASSPIDRDQPQHF
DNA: TGTGCCAGCTCACCCATAGACAGGGATCAGCCCCAGCATTTT

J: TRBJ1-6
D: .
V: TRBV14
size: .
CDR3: CASSQVTGSSPLHF
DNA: TGTGCCAGCAGCCAAGTTACAGGGTCCTCACCCCTCCACTTT

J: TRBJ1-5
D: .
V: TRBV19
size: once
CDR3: CASSPIPGAYSNQPQHF
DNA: TGTGCCAGTAGTCCGATTCCAGGGGCATATAGCAATCAGCCCCAGCATTTT

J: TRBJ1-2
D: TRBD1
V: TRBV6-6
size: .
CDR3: CASSNKGQGDYGYTF
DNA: TGTGCCAGCAGTAACAAGGGACAGGGGGACTATGGCTACACCTTC

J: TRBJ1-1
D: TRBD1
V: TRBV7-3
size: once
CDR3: CASSPGQGITEAFF
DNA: TGTGCCAGCAGCCCAGGACAGGGGATCACTGAAGCTTTCTTT

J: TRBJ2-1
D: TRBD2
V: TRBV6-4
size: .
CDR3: CASSDHSGGADEQFF
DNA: TGTGCCAGCAGTGACCATAGCGGGGGGGCGGATGAGCAGTTCTTC

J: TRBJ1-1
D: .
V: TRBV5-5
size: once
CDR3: CASSSRVFNTEAFF
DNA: TGTGCCAGCAGCTCCCGGGTCTTCAACACTGAAGCTTTCTTT

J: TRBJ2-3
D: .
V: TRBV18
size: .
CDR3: CASSPIRRGESTDTQYF
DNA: TGTGCCAGCTCCCCAATTCGGCGCGGTGAAAGCACAGATACGCAGTATTTT

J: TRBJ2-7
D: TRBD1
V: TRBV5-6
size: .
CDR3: CASSPGTGSSYEQYF
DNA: TGTGCCAGCAGCCCCGGGACAGGGAGCTCCTACGAGCAGTACTTC

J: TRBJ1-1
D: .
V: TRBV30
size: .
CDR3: CAWRRDTEAFF
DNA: TGTGCCTGGAGACGAGACACTGAAGCTTTCTTT

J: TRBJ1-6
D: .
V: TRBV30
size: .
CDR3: CAWSSLTSESSYNSPLHF
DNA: TGTGCCTGGAGTAGTCTGACTAGCGAGAGCTCCTATAATTCACCCCTCCACTTT

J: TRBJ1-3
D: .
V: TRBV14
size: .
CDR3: CASSQEFPISGNTIYF
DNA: TGTGCCAGCAGCCAAGAGTTCCCAATCTCTGGAAACACCATATATTTT

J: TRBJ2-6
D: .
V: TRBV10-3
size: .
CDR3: CAISKGDSGANVLTF
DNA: TGTGCCATCAGTAAAGGGGACTCTGGGGCCAACGTCCTGACTTTC

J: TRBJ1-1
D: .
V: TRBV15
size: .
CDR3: CATSRDSVPGEAFF
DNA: TGTGCCACCAGCAGAGATAGCGTTCCAGGAGAAGCTTTCTTT

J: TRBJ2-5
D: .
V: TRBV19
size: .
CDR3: CASSPWTDARVETQYF
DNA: TGTGCCAGTAGTCCCTGGACAGACGCCCGAGTGGAGACCCAGTACTTC

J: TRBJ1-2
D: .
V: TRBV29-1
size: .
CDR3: CSVETGTFYGYTF
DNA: TGCAGCGTTGAGACAGGTACCTTCTATGGCTACACCTTC

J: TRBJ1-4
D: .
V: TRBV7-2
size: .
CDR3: CASSPFPSTNEKLFF
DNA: TGTGCCAGCAGCCCGTTCCCCTCAACTAATGAAAAACTGTTTTTT

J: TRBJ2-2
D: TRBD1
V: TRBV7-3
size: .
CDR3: CASSPTGTGVTGELFF
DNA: TGTGCCAGCAGCCCTACCGGGACAGGGGTCACCGGGGAGCTGTTTTTT

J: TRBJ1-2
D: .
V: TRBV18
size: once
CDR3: CASSPVSDSNYGYTF
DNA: TGTGCCAGCTCACCGGTCTCAGACAGTAACTATGGCTACACCTTC

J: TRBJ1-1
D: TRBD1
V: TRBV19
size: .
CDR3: CASSIGGGGGTEAFF
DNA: TGTGCCAGTAGTATAGGAGGAGGGGGCGGCACTGAAGCTTTCTTT

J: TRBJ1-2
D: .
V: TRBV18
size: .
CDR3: CASSPDRTTTYGYTF
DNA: TGTGCCAGCTCACCAGACAGGACAACGACCTATGGCTACACCTTC

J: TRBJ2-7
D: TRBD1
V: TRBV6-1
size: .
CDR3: CASSEGQGASYEQYF
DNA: TGTGCCAGCAGTGAAGGCCAGGGGGCCTCCTACGAGCAGTACTTC

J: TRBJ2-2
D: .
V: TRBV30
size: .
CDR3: CAWNQVANTGELFF
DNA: TGTGCCTGGAATCAAGTAGCGAACACCGGGGAGCTGTTTTTT

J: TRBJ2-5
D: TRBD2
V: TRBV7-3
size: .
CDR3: CASSLTTSGGRETQYF
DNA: TGTGCCAGCAGCCTCACTACTAGCGGGGGTCGAGAGACCCAGTACTTC

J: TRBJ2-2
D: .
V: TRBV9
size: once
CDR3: CASSVVLDGGELFF
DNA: TGTGCCAGCAGCGTAGTTCTAGATGGCGGGGAGCTGTTTTTT

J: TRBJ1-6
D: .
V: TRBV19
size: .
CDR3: CASSGGGSSYNSPLHF
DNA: TGTGCCAGTAGTGGGGGGGGGAGCTCCTATAATTCACCCCTCCACTTT

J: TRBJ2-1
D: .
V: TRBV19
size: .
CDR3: CASSIGDTLNNEQFF
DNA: TGTGCCAGTAGTATAGGGGACACCCTAAACAATGAGCAGTTCTTC

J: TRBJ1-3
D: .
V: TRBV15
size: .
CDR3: CATSSRRERNTIYF
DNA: TGTGCCACCAGCAGTCGGCGGGAACGAAACACCATATATTTT

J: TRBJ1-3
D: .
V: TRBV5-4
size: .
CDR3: CASSLGIDSGNTIYF
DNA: TGTGCCAGCAGCTTGGGTATAGACTCTGGAAACACCATATATTTT

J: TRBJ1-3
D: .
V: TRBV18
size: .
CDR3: CASSPRSALESGNTIYF
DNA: TGTGCCAGCTCACCACGCAGCGCGCTGGAATCTGGAAACACCATATATTTT

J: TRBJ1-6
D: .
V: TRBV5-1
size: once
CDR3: CASSLSGSPENSPLHF
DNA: TGCGCCAGCAGCTTGTCAGGCAGCCCAGAGAATTCACCCCTCCACTTT

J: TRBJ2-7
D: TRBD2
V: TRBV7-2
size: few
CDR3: CASSASSGVYEQYF
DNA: TGTGCCAGCAGCGCCTCTAGCGGGGTCTACGAGCAGTACTTC

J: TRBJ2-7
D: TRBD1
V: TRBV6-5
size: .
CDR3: CASSYSGQAPYEQYF
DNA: TGTGCCAGCAGTTACTCTGGACAGGCACCCTACGAGCAGTACTTC

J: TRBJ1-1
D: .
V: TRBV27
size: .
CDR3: CASSHNTGYGTEAFF
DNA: TGTGCCAGCAGCCATAATACAGGGTACGGAACTGAAGCTTTCTTT

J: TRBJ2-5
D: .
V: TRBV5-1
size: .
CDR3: CASSLGGRGEETQYF
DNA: TGCGCCAGCAGCTTGGGGGGCAGGGGAGAGGAGACCCAGTACTTC

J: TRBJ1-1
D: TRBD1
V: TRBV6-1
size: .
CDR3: CASSVTGPMNTEAFF
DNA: TGTGCCAGCAGTGTGACAGGGCCCATGAACACTGAAGCTTTCTTT

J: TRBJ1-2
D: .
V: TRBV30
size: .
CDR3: CAWSVGIRGAKNGYTF
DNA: TGTGCCTGGAGTGTAGGCATACGGGGGGCGAAGAATGGCTACACCTTC

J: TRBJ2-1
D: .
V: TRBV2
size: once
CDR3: CASGLFYNEQFF
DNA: TGTGCCTCGGGACTTTTCTACAATGAGCAGTTCTTC

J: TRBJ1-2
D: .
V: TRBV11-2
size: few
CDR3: CASSRGMGSNYGYTF
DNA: TGTGCCAGCAGCAGGGGAATGGGCAGTAACTATGGCTACACCTTC

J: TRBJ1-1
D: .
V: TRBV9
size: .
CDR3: CASSTRTLNTEAFF
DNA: TGTGCCAGCAGCACCCGGACACTGAACACTGAAGCTTTCTTT